This section outlines one T cell receptor beta chain sequence together with its context. This CDR3 contains 16 residues. In germline, CDR1 is KGHDR, CDR2 SFDVKD. V shed 3 bases and J 7 bases; nucleotides not matched to a gene: 7. These data are taken from a study of blood T cell repertoires in COVID-19. Generated by immunoSEQ multiplex PCR, the TCRdb table keeps only in-frame clones and is missing some. The sample includes under 400,000 clones, 88% of them seen just once. This chain connects TRBV24-1 to TRBJ2-2, with 10 nucleotides matching TRBD1. The sequenced material came from PBMCs or T cells enriched from blood (not recorded which). The receptor comes from a woman in her 30s who had been exposed to COVID-19. In DNA, the CDR3 is TGTGCCACCAGTGATGCCCGACAGGGGGCGGTCGGGGAGCTGTTTTTT. It translates to CATSDARQGAVGELFF.